This T cell receptor (beta chain) was retrieved from a study of T cell responses to AZD1222 COVID-19 vaccine. Study conclusions and caveats: Reports indicate that nearly half of spike-specific TCRs are directed at unmutated variant regions. There were mostly white British donors and more females than males, and clonal diversity was possibly underestimated.

In regard to this clone: Its antigen is not identified.

The CDR3 loop spans 14 amino acids. V lost 4 bases, J lost 6 bases, and 7 bases stayed unmatched. Per the germline V gene, CDR1 is KGHSH and CDR2 is LQKENI. Only in-frame clones appear in the TCRdb table, and some are missing; sequencing was by immunoSEQ multiplex PCR. This sample has about 140,000 clones, with around 90% found just once. The V and J genes are TRBV18 and TRBJ2-7, with 9 bases fitting TRBD1. This clonotype was obtained from an adult who received the MenACWY meningococcal vaccine as a control. The source material was peripheral blood, sampled 28 days after the second dose of the MenACWY control vaccine. This CDR3 reads CASSRDRERIEQYF. The CDR3 nucleotides are TGTGCCAGCTCACGGGACAGGGAAAGAATCGAGCAGTACTTC.